Presented here are 9 T cell receptor beta chains from one specimen sequenced in a study of blood T cell repertoires in COVID-19. The assay was immunoSEQ multiplex PCR, and TCRdb's table has in-frame clones only and misses some. Among approximately 90,000 clones listed, roughly nine tenths were seen once. The sequenced sample consisted of peripheral blood. Receptors originate from a man between 45 and 60 years old with acute or convalescent COVID-19.

V gene TRBV7-2 combines with J gene TRBJ1-5; TRBD1 is a possible D gene (5 bases). In germline, CDR1 is SGHTA, CDR2 FQGNSA. V was pared by 3 bases and J by 4 bases, with 7 bases between. This CDR3 region has 13 residues. DNA for the CDR3: TGTGCCAGCAGCTTTAGGGGAAATCAGCCCCAGCATTTT. This translates into CASSFRGNQPQHF.

For the CDR3, the DNA is TGCGCCAGCAGCTTAGCGGGGGGATCTCCCAAAAACATTCAGTACTTC. Translation gives CASSLAGGSPKNIQYF. This sequence joins TRBV5-1 and TRBJ2-4, with 9 bases matching TRBD2. J lost 2 bases, V lost 2 bases, and 5 bases had no gene match. Germline CDR1 and CDR2: SGHRS and YFSETQ. The length of the CDR3 is 16 residues.

The chain has TRBV5-1 and TRBJ2-2; tentatively, D is TRBD2 (6 bases). The V gene's germline CDR1 is SGHRS and CDR2 YFSETQ. The V and J ends lost 4 bases and 6 bases respectively, with 16 bases between them. The CDR3 extends over 15 amino acids. The CDR3 nucleotides are TGCGCCAGCAGCGCCCGGGCTAGCGATGCCGGGGAGCTGTTTTTT. Translated: CASSARASDAGELFF.

The chain carries TRBV30 and TRBJ2-1, with D perhaps TRBD2 (5 bases). Germline CDR1 and CDR2: GTSNPN and SVGIG (reference sequence). This CDR3 contains 13 residues. Trimming stripped 3 bases from V and 1 base from J, with 7 bases between. CDR3 loop: CAWSGMSYNEQFF. CDR3 sequence (DNA): TGTGCCTGGAGCGGGATGTCCTACAATGAGCAGTTCTTC.

The rearrangement joins TRBV25-1 to TRBJ1-2; D remains ambiguous. This CDR3 has 14 residues. Germline CDR1 reads MGHDK; CDR2 reads SYGVNS. The V gene lost 5 bases and the J gene lost 4 bases, with 14 bases spanning the gap. CDR3 region: CASSYERGSYGYTF. DNA for the CDR3: TGTGCCAGCAGTTATGAGAGAGGCAGCTATGGCTACACCTTC.

This rearrangement joins TRBV7-9 to TRBJ1-2; tentative D call: TRBD1 (5 bases). Trimming stripped 3 bases from V and 4 bases from J, with 9 bases between. This CDR3 is 13 amino acids long. The germline gives CDR1 SEHNR, CDR2 FQNEAQ (reference sequence). For the CDR3, the DNA is TGTGCCAGCAGCTTCGCCCAGGGCTATGGCTACACCTTC. This encodes CASSFAQGYGYTF.

The chain combines TRBV3-1 (or the pseudogene TRBV3-2) with TRBJ2-3, with 7 positions matching TRBD1. Trimming took 5 bases from V and 6 from J; bases not matched to a gene: 8. This CDR3 is 14 amino acids long. CDR1 is LGHDT, CDR2 YNNKEL, per germline (reference sequence). The CDR3 protein is CASSIRDSSDTQYF. DNA of the CDR3: TGTGCCAGCAGCATACGGGACAGCTCCGATACGCAGTATTTT.

This chain uses TRBV25-1 with TRBJ2-3, with 8 bases identical to TRBD2. J gave up 1 base and V 4 bases, and 7 bases lay outside the gene matches. This CDR3 is 16 amino acids long. Germline lookup yields CDR1 MGHDK and CDR2 SYGVNS. DNA of the CDR3: TGTGCCAGCAGTGGCAAGCGGGGGAGACGCACAGATACGCAGTATTTT. This codes for CASSGKRGRRTDTQYF.

V is TRBV6-5 and J is TRBJ1-1, with a possible D match to TRBD1 (6 bases). The CDR3 spans 15 residues. The ends were cut back, 5 bases at V and 1 base at J, with 14 bases in the middle. CDR1 is MNHEY and CDR2 is SVGAGI in the germline V gene. The CDR3 nucleotides are TGTGCCAGCAGTAGCACGGGACACCAGAACACTGAAGCTTTCTTT. Translating it yields CASSSTGHQNTEAFF.